This T cell receptor beta chain was retrieved from a study of blood T cell repertoires in COVID-19. Across the whole study: From T cells, B-cell-depleted T cells, or PBMCs came the material, which was cDNA or gDNA.

Participants' own reports of clinical history determined their cohort assignment. This clone was observed a few times. The repertoire was sequenced with immunoSEQ multiplex PCR; TCRdb's copy has only in-frame clones and lacks some. Among 210,000 or so clones listed, 65% to 85% were seen once. CDR1 is SEHNR, CDR2 FQNEAQ, per germline (reference sequence). This CDR3 has 13 amino acids. The V and J ends lost 6 bases and 4 bases, in that order; junction bases with no gene match: 4. The chain combines TRBV7-9 with TRBJ1-2; 8 nucleotides agree with TRBD1. Sequencing was performed on PBMCs or T cells enriched from blood (not recorded which). This receptor was identified in a man aged 30 to 45 with acute COVID-19. The CDR3 nucleotides read TGTGCCAGCAGAGGACAGGGTTTCTATGGCTACACCTTC. Its translation is CASRGQGFYGYTF.